The 16 T cell receptor beta chains in this list originate from one sample, sequenced in a study of a mutant IDH1 vaccine in newly diagnosed glioma. The antigens of these receptors remain unknown. Produced via immunoSEQ multiplex PCR; TCRdb's table is partial and in-frame only. This table has about 94,000 clones, around nine tenths appearing once. The time point here: week 47, end of study. Mutant IDH1 20-mer peptide, at 300 ug, made up each vaccine dose, with topical imiquimod. The sequencing here drew on PBMCs, taken from a glioma patient whose treatment included an IDH1 peptide vaccine. The receptor set was obtained from a woman aged 45-60 years with glioma.

This clone appeared a single time. The chain couples TRBV6-5 to TRBJ2-2; the D is unclear. In germline, CDR1 is MNHEY, CDR2 SVGAGI. V was trimmed by 6 bases and J by 7 bases, leaving 12 bases between them. This CDR3 spans 13 amino acids. The CDR3 DNA follows: TGTGCCAGCAGCCCGTTTATAGTCGGGGAGCTGTTTTTT. Amino acids: CASSPFIVGELFF.

The table lists this clone with a count of one. CDR3 loop: CSLDGVETQYF. The CDR3 coding sequence is TGCAGTTTGGACGGCGTGGAGACCCAGTACTTC. J is TRBJ2-5 and V is TRBV20-1; D not resolved. Germline V gene lookup returns CDR1 DFQATT and CDR2 SNEGSKA (reference sequence). V gave up 8 bases and J gave up 5 bases, with 12 bases separating them. This CDR3 contains 11 residues.

V gene TRBV5-5 combines with J gene TRBJ1-2, with a possible D match to TRBD1 (6 bases). This CDR3 is built from 16 residues. V lost 4 bases to trimming and J lost 9 bases, with 25 bases between them. The germline gives CDR1 SGHKS, CDR2 YYEKEE (reference sequence). In nucleotides, the CDR3 is TGTGCCAGCAGCGCGTTGGGAGGGACATACCACGGGAGCTACACCTTC. This translates into CASSALGGTYHGSYTF.

V usage is TRBV29-1 and J usage is TRBJ2-5; D is possibly TRBD1 (7 bases). The CDR3 length is 14 residues. V lost 7 bases and J lost 4, with 19 bases in between. Germline values: CDR1 SQVTM, CDR2 ANQGSEA. The CDR3 is CSGGLGTARETQYF. The CDR3 nucleotides read TGCAGCGGGGGACTCGGGACAGCAAGAGAGACCCAGTACTTC.

This chain connects TRBV7-6 to TRBJ2-3, with a possible D match to TRBD1 (5 bases). The CDR3 covers 15 residues. Trimming took off 1 base at V and 2 bases at J, with 10 bases between the two ends. CDR1 is SGHVS and CDR2 is FNYEAQ in the germline V gene. This CDR3 is CASSLEARATDTQYF. DNA of the CDR3: TGTGCCAGCAGCTTAGAGGCCAGGGCCACAGATACGCAGTATTTT.

The count of this clone is one. The identical CDR3 is also encoded by other nucleotide sequences in the sample. J is TRBJ1-1 and V is TRBV7-9; D remains ambiguous. CDR1 is SEHNR and CDR2 is FQNEAQ in the germline V gene (reference sequence). The length of the CDR3 is 12 residues. V was shortened by 0 bases and J by 4 bases, with 3 bases between the two germline ends. The CDR3 DNA reads TGTGCCAGCAGCTTAGCAGGCACTGAAGCTTTCTTT. Amino acids: CASSLAGTEAFF.

This clone was seen only a few times. V and J are TRBV5-1 and TRBJ1-1; D is unclear. CDR1 and CDR2 from the germline V gene are SGHRS and YFSETQ. Trimming removed 0 bases from V and 3 bases from J, with 12 bases in between. The CDR3 length is 15 residues. In DNA form, the CDR3 reads TGCGCCAGCAGCTTGGATTACAGACCGCACACTGAAGCTTTCTTT. It codes for CASSLDYRPHTEAFF.

This clone has just one count. DNA for the CDR3: TGTGCCAGTATGCCAGCCCTAGCGGGAAAAGAGACCCAGTACTTC. This codes for CASMPALAGKETQYF. The chain carries TRBV19 and TRBJ2-5; 9 positions agree with TRBD2. CDR1 LNHDA and CDR2 SQIVND come from the germline V gene (reference sequence). The V gene end was trimmed by 7 bases and the J gene end by 3 bases; junction bases not matched to a gene: 9. The CDR3 extends over 15 amino acids.

The chain joins TRBV10-3 to TRBJ1-1, with D maybe TRBD1 (5 bases). CDR1 is ENHRY, CDR2 SYGVKD, per germline. Deletions cut 10 bases from V and 4 bases from J, with 22 bases between. This CDR3 has 15 residues. The chain's CDR3 is CANPEDGTGSTEAFF. CDR3 coding DNA: TGTGCCAACCCGGAGGACGGGACGGGCAGCACTGAAGCTTTCTTT.

This chain joins TRBV2 and TRBJ1-2, with D unresolved. The CDR3 loop spans 13 amino acids. The V gene's germline CDR1 is SNHLY and CDR2 FYNNEI. The ends were cut back, 4 bases at V and 8 bases at J, with 14 bases in the middle. CDR3 amino acids: CASSVRGAGGYTF. DNA for the CDR3: TGTGCCAGCAGTGTCCGAGGAGCGGGGGGCTACACCTTC.

The chain couples TRBV12-5 to TRBJ2-2; 11 bases align to TRBD2. CDR1 and CDR2 (germline): LGHNT, FRNRAP. The CDR3 extends over 17 amino acids. The V and J ends lost 1 base and 1 base, in that order; junction bases with no gene match: 2. CDR3 DNA sequence: TGTGCTAGTGGTTTGGCGCTAGCGGGAGGGAACACCGGGGAGCTGTTTTTT. It codes for CASGLALAGGNTGELFF.

The chain links TRBV6-6 to TRBJ1-3, with D uncertain. The CDR3 totals 14 residues. Germline V gene data show CDR1 as MNHNY and CDR2 as SVGAGI (reference sequence). V gave up 10 bases and J gave up 0 bases, with 13 bases separating them. The CDR3 sequence is CATGSINSGNTIYF. In DNA form, the CDR3 reads TGTGCCACCGGGTCTATAAACTCTGGAAACACCATATATTTT.

This clone was seen more than once but under ten times. The rearrangement joins TRBV5-1 to TRBJ1-1; D gene unclear. The CDR3 covers 13 residues. Trimming pared 1 base from V and 1 base from J, leaving 5 bases between. Germline-derived CDR1 and CDR2 are SGHRS and YFSETQ. The CDR3 nucleotides read TGCGCCAGCAGCTTGAACTCGAACACTGAAGCTTTCTTT. Protein: CASSLNSNTEAFF. Full variable domain (outside the CDR3, taken from reference TRBV5-1 and TRBJ1-1): KAGVTQTPRYLIKTRGQQVTLSCSPISGHRSVSWYQQTPGQGLQFLFEYFSETQRNKGNFPGRFSGRQFSNSRSEMNVSTLELGDSALYLCASSLNSNTEAFFGQGTRLTVV.

The chain couples TRBV6-6 to TRBJ2-3; D might be TRBD1 or TRBD2, each matching 5 bases. Germline V gene sequence: CDR1 MNHNY, CDR2 SVGAGI (reference sequence). There are 12 residues in the CDR3. V was pared by 11 bases and J by 0 bases, with 9 bases between. The CDR3 protein is CAEGPSTDTQYF. CDR3 nucleotides: TGTGCCGAGGGACCTAGCACAGATACGCAGTATTTT.

V usage is TRBV7-2 and J usage is TRBJ2-5; 8 bases fit TRBD1. Germline V lookup: CDR1 SGHTA, CDR2 FQGNSA. The CDR3 is 14 residues long. The V and J ends lost 3 bases and 2 bases, in that order; junction bases with no gene match: 2. DNA of the CDR3: TGTGCCAGCAGCTTGAACAGGGGGCAAGAGACCCAGTACTTC. Its protein product is CASSLNRGQETQYF. The full variable domain, rest sourced from reference TRBV7-2 and TRBJ2-5, is GAGVSQSPSNKVTEKGKDVELRCDPISGHTALYWYRQSLGQGLEFLIYFQGNSAPDKSGLPSDRFSAERTGGSVSTLTIQRTQQEDSAVYLCASSLNRGQETQYFGPGTRLLVL.

The rearrangement joins TRBV28 to TRBJ2-3; 11 bases are a match to TRBD2. Germline CDR1 MDHEN, CDR2 SYDVKM. After removal of 2 bases from V and 3 bases from J, the junction contained 4 bases not matched to a gene. The CDR3 covers 16 residues. Written as DNA, the CDR3 is TGTGCCAGCAGTTTAATGGGACTAGCGGAGACAGATACGCAGTATTTT. Its protein is CASSLMGLAETDTQYF.